This T cell receptor (beta chain) is from a study of blood T cells in healthy people across ages. Across the study: Researchers report that template switching captured about one barcoded beta molecule per two T cells.

This clonotype was detected a few times. The antigen remains undetermined. The study, taken as a whole, reports: Age advanced and TCR beta diversity per million T cells fell, roughly linearly. Expanded clonotype changes were possibly confounded by unknown donor CMV status.

V gave up 1 base and J gave up 5 bases; unmatched junction bases: 7. This CDR3 comprises 15 residues. Germline assignment: CDR1 MNHNS and CDR2 SASEGT. A second about 7 to 12 cycle PCR used barcoded and J-beta primers. A template-switch adaptor containing 12 random nucleotides labeled each cDNA molecule. TCRdb analysed the 5' RACE reads with MiXCR anew, one entry per CDR3 protein. The sample records about 640,000 distinct CDR3 sequences, approximately 59% being singletons. This TCR derives from a man in his 60s in good health. The sample comprised blood. The chain combines TRBV6-1 with TRBJ2-7; 8 bases fit TRBD1. CDR3 sequence: CASSEGGAGGHEQYF. The CDR3 DNA sequence: TGTGCCAGCAGTGAAGGGGGGGCAGGGGGCCACGAGCAGTACTTC.